This T cell receptor (beta chain) was obtained from a study of cytotoxic CD8 clonotypes in ibrutinib-treated CLL. This clone came up a few times. Its antigen is unknown. Some clones are missing from TCRdb's copy, which holds only in-frame ones; the method was immunoSEQ multiplex PCR. The sample includes over 75,000 clones, 70% to 85% of them seen just once. The study's findings and limits: Clonality climbed at ibrutinib response, then dropped toward baseline at progression.

The ends were cut back, 3 bases at V and 0 bases at J, with 12 bases in the middle. CDR3 length: 16 residues. CDR1 LNHDA and CDR2 SQIVND come from the germline V gene (reference sequence). The sample was PBMCs, taken after 12 months of ibrutinib treatment. The chain has TRBV19 and TRBJ1-5, with D hard to call. This sequence was found in a human donor with chronic lymphocytic leukemia. CDR3 in amino acids: CASSIPGTYSNQPQHF. In DNA form, the CDR3 reads TGTGCCAGTAGTATCCCCGGCACGTATAGCAATCAGCCCCAGCATTTT. The variable domain in full, with the rest retrieved from reference TRBV19 and TRBJ1-5, is DGGITQSPKYLFRKEGQNVTLSCEQNLNHDAMYWYRQDPGQGLRLIYYSQIVNDFQKGDIAEGYSVSREKKESFPLTVTSAQKNPTAFYLCASSIPGTYSNQPQHFGDGTRLSIL.